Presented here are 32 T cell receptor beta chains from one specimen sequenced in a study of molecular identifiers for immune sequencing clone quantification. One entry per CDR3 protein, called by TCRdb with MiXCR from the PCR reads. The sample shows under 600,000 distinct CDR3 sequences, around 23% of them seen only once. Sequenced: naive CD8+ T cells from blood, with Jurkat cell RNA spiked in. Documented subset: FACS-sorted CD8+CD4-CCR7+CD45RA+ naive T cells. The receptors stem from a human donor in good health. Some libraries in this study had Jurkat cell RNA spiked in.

CDR3 in amino acids: CASSPEIAAPTDTQYF. The CDR3 DNA is TGTGCCAGCAGCCCCGAGATCGCGGCTCCCACAGATACGCAGTATTTT. V usage is TRBV12-3 or TRBV12-4 and J usage is TRBJ2-3, with D unclear. V dropped 6 bases and J dropped 2 bases, with 18 bases sitting between them. The CDR3 extends over 16 amino acids.

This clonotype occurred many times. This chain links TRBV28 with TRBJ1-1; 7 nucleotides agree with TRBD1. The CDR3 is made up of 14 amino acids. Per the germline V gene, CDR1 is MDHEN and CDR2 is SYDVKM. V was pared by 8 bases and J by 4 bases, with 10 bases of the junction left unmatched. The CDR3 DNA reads TGTGCCAGCTCAGACAGGGTTATGGGCACTGAAGCTTTCTTT. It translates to CASSDRVMGTEAFF.

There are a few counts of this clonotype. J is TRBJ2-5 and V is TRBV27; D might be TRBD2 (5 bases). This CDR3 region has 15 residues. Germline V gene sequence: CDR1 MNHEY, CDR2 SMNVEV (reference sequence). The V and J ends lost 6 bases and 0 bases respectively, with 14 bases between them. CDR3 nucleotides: TGTGCCAGCAGCGGCCAACTAGAGAACCAAGAGACCCAGTACTTC. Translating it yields CASSGQLENQETQYF.

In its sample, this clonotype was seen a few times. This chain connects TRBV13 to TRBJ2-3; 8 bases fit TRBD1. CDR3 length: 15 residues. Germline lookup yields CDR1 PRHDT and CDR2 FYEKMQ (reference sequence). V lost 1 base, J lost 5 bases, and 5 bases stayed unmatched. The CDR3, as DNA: TGTGCCAGCAGCTTAGACAGGGGGTCAGGAGATACGCAGTATTTT. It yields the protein CASSLDRGSGDTQYF.

The CDR3 DNA is TGTGCCAGCAGTTACTCGATAGTGGGAACGAACACCGGGGAGCTGTTTTTT. It specifies CASSYSIVGTNTGELFF. The V call is TRBV6-6, the J call TRBJ2-2; D not resolved. Germline-derived CDR1 and CDR2 are MNHNY and SVGAGI (reference sequence). The CDR3 length is 17 residues. Trimming stripped 0 bases from V and 0 bases from J, with 11 bases between.

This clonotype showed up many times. The CDR3, as DNA: TGTGCCAGCAGCTCAGGAGGGGCGAGGACTGAAGCTTTCTTT. This codes for CASSSGGARTEAFF. The chain recombines TRBV7-9 with TRBJ1-1, with D maybe TRBD1 (5 bases). With 4 bases removed from V and 5 bases from J, the gap between germline ends came to 14 bases. Per the germline V gene, CDR1 is SEHNR and CDR2 is FQNEAQ (reference sequence). CDR3 length: 14 amino acids.

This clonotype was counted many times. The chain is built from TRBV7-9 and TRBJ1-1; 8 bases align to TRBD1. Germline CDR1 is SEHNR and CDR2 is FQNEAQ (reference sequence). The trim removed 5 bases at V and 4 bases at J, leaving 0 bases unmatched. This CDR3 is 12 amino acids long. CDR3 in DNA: TGTGCCAGCAGCGGGACAGGCACTGAAGCTTTCTTT. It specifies CASSGTGTEAFF.

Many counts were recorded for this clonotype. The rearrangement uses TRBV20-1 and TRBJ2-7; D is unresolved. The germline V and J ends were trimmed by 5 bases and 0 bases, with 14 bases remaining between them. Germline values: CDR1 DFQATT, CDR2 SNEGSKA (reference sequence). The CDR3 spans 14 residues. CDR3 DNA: TGCAGTGCTCTGTTAGATTTCCCCTCCTACGAGCAGTACTTC. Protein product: CSALLDFPSYEQYF.

CDR3 in DNA: TGTGCCAGCAGCTCCCGGACTAGCGGGATTAATGAGCAGTTCTTC. Translating it yields CASSSRTSGINEQFF. The V gene is TRBV7-2, the J gene TRBJ2-1; 12 bases match TRBD2. The CDR3 consists of 15 residues. Germline CDR1 and CDR2: SGHTA and FQGNSA. The junction had 5 bases not matched to a gene; V was cut back by 4 bases and J by 7 bases.

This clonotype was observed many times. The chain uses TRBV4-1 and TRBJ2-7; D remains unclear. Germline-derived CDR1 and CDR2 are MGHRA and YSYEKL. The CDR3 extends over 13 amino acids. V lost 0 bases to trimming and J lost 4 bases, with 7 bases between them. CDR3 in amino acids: CASSQEFGYEQYF. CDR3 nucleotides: TGCGCCAGCAGCCAAGAGTTCGGGTACGAGCAGTACTTC.

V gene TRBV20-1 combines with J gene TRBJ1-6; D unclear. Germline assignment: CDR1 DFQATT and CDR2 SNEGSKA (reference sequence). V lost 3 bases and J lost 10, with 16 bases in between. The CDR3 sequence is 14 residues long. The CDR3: CSARTSEPRSPLHF. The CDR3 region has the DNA TGCAGTGCTAGGACCTCAGAACCCCGGTCACCCCTCCACTTT.

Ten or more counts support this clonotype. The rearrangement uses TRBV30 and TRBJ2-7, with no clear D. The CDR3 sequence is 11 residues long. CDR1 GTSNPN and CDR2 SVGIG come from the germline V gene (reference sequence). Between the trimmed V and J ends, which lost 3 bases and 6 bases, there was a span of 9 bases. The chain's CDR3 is CAWSAGGEQYF. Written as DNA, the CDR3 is TGTGCCTGGAGCGCCGGCGGCGAGCAGTACTTC.

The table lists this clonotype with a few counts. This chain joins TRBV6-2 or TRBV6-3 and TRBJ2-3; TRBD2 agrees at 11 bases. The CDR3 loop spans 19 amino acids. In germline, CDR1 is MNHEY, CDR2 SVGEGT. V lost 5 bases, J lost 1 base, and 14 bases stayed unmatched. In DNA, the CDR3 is TGTGCCAGCAGTGACCTGACTAGCGGGGCCTTTAGAGGCACAGATACGCAGTATTTT. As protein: CASSDLTSGAFRGTDTQYF.

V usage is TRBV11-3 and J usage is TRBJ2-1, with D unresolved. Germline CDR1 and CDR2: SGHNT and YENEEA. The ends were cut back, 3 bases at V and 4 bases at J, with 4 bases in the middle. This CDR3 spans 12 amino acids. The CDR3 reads CASSFEYNEQFF. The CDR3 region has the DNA TGTGCCAGCAGCTTCGAATACAATGAGCAGTTCTTC.

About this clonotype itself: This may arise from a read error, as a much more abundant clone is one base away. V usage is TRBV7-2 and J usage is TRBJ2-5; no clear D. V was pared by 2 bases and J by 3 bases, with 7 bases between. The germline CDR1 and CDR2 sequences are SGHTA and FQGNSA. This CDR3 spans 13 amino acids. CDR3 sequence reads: CTSSLWSEETQYF. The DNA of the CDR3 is TGTACCAGCAGCTTATGGTCAGAAGAGACCCAGTACTTC.

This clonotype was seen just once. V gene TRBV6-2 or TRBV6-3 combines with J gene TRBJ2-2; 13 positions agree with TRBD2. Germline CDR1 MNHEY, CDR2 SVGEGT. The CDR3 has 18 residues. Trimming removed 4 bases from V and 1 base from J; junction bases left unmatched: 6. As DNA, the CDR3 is TGTGCCAGCAGTTCCCCACGACTAGCGGGGGGGAACACCGGGGAGCTGTTTTTT. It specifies CASSSPRLAGGNTGELFF.

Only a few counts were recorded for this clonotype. DNA of the CDR3: TGTGCCTGGGACGGATCTGGAAACACCATATATTTT. This codes for CAWDGSGNTIYF. The chain couples TRBV30 to TRBJ1-3; D not certain. V was cut by 5 bases and J by 1 base, with 6 bases left in between. Per germline, CDR1 GTSNPN and CDR2 SVGIG (reference sequence). This CDR3 contains 12 residues.

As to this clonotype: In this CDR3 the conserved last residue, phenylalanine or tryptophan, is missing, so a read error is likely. CDR3 sequence (DNA): TGTGCCAGCAGTGAGGGAACAGGGGGTGAAGCTTTCCTT. Encoded protein: CASSEGTGGEAFL. The chain links TRBV6-1 to TRBJ1-1, with 8 bases fitting TRBD1. Trimming took 3 bases from V and 7 from J; bases not matched to a gene: 4. This CDR3 comprises 13 residues. Germline CDR1 MNHNS, CDR2 SASEGT.

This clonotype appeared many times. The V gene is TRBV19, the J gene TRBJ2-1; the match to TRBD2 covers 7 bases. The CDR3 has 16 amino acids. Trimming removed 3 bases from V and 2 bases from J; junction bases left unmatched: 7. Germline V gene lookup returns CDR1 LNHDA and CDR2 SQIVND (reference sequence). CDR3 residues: CASSIAVAGAYNEQFF. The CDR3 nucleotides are TGTGCCAGTAGTATCGCGGTGGCGGGGGCCTACAATGAGCAGTTCTTC.

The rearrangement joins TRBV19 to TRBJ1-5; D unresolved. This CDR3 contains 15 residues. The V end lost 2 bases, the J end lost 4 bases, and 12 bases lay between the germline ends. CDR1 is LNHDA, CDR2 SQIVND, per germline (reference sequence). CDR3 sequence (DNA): TGTGCCAGTAGTATAAGGGCAGGTGGGAATCAGCCCCAGCATTTT. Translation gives CASSIRAGGNQPQHF.

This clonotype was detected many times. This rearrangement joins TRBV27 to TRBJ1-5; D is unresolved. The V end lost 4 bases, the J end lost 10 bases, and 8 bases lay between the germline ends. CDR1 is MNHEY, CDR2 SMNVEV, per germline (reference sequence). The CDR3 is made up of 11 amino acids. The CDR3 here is CASSSLGPQHF. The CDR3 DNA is TGTGCCAGCAGTTCCCTAGGACCCCAGCATTTT.

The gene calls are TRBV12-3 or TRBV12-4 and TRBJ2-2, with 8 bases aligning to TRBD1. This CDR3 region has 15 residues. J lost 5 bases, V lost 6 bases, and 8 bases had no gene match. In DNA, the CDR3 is TGTGCCAGCAGGGAAGACAGGGGAGAGACCGGGGAGCTGTTTTTT. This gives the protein CASREDRGETGELFF.

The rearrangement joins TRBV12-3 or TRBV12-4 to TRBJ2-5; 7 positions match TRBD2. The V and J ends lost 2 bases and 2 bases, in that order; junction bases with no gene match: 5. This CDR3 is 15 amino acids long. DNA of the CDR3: TGTGCCAGCAGTTTAATCGGGGGGAAACAAGAGACCCAGTACTTC. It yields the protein CASSLIGGKQETQYF.

CDR3 protein: CASRQTRFTGELFF. In DNA form, the CDR3 reads TGTGCCAGCAGACAGACTAGGTTCACCGGGGAGCTGTTTTTT. This chain uses TRBV7-6 with TRBJ2-2, with a tentative D call TRBD2 (6 bases). Germline values: CDR1 SGHVS, CDR2 FNYEAQ. The V gene lost 6 bases and the J gene lost 4 bases, with 12 bases spanning the gap. The CDR3 has 14 residues.

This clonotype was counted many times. The CDR3 bases are TGCGCCAGCAGCCAAGACAGGGAACCTAGTTGCGAGCAGTACTTC. This translates into CASSQDREPSCEQYF. The chain combines TRBV4-3 with TRBJ2-7; weak D call: TRBD1 (5 bases). Germline V lookup: CDR1 LGHNA, CDR2 YSLEER. V shed 0 bases and J shed 6 bases, with 15 bases lying between them. CDR3 size: 15 residues.

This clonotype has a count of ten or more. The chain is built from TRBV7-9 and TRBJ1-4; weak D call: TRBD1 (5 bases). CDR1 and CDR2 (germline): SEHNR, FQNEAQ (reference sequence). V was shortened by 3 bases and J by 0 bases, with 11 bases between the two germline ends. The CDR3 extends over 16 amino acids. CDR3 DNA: TGTGCCAGCAGCTTCGGCGGGGGGGCAACTAATGAAAAACTGTTTTTT. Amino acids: CASSFGGGATNEKLFF. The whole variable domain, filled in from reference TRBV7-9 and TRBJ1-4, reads DTGVSQNPRHKITKRGQNVTFRCDPISEHNRLYWYRQTLGQGPEFLTYFQNEAQLEKSRLLSDRFSAERPKGSFSTLEIQRTEQGDSAMYLCASSFGGGATNEKLFFGSGTQLSVL.

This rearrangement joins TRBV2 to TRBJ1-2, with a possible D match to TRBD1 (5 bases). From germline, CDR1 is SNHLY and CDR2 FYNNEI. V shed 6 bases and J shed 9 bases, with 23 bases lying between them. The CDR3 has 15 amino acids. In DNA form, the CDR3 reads TGTGCCAGCAGCCACCAGGTACAGGAGTACGTAAGCTACACCTTC. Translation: CASSHQVQEYVSYTF.

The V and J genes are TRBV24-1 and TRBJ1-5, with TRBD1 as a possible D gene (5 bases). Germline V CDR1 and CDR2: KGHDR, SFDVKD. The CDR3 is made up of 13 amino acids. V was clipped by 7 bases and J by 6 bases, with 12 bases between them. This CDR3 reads CATRGRGSQPQHF. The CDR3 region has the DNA TGTGCCACCAGAGGTCGGGGGTCTCAGCCCCAGCATTTT.

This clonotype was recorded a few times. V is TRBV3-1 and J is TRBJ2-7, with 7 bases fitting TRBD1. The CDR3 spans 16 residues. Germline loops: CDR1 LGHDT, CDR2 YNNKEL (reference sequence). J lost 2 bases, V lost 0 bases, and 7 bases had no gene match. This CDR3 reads CASSQEAFTGAYEQYF. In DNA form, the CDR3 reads TGTGCCAGCAGCCAAGAAGCGTTCACAGGGGCCTACGAGCAGTACTTC.

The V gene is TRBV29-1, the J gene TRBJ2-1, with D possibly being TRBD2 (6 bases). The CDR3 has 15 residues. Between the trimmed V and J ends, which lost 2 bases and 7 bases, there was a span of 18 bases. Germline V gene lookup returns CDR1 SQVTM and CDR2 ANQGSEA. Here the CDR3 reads CSVEFSDYTTNEQFF. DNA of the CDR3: TGCAGCGTTGAATTCTCGGACTATACTACAAATGAGCAGTTCTTC.

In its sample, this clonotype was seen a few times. The CDR3 nucleotides are TGTGCCAGCAGCCAAGTTCCCATCCTGGTGCAGATGAACACTGAAGCTTTCTTT. This translates into CASSQVPILVQMNTEAFF. V is TRBV4-2 and J is TRBJ1-1, with unresolved D. Germline assignment: CDR1 LGHNA and CDR2 YNFKEQ. This CDR3 spans 18 amino acids. Trimming pared 1 base from V and 0 bases from J, leaving 18 bases between.

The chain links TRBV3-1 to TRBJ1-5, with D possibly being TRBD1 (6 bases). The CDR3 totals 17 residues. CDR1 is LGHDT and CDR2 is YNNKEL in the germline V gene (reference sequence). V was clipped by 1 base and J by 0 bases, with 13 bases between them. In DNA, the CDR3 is TGTGCCAGCAGCCAAGGACAGGACATATATAGCAATCAGCCCCAGCATTTT. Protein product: CASSQGQDIYSNQPQHF.